At least ten counts were recorded for the clone carrying this T cell receptor (beta chain). Each CDR3 protein is one row after TCRdb ran MiXCR on the reads. The sample includes 200,000 to 300,000 distinct CDR3 sequences, less than 9.5% of them seen just once. The source of the sample is a study of T cell repertoires in cytomegalovirus infection. Sequencing input: PBMCs. The TCR comes from a human donor in good health (CMV status not recorded). Some clones in this sample may be carry-over from other donors' samples.

The CDR3 loop reads CASSLIGALSGANVLTF. The CDR3 nucleotides read TGTGCCAGCAGCTTAATCGGCGCCTTATCTGGGGCCAACGTCCTGACTTTC. The chain links TRBV7-2 to TRBJ2-6; the D is unclear. Looked up from germline, CDR1 is SGHTA and CDR2 is FQGNSA. There are 17 residues in the CDR3. Trimming removed 2 bases at V and 1 base at J, with 12 bases between.